What follows are 20 T cell receptor beta chains derived from one specimen sequenced in a study of regulatory T cells in long-lasting Graves disease. According to the study, TCR beta libraries were built with iRepertoire HTBI primers and CDR3-region Arm-PCR. One entry per CDR3 protein results from TCRdb running MiXCR on the multiplex PCR reads. The sample includes over 650,000 distinct CDR3 sequences, approximately 29% of them seen just once. Time point noted: persistent/refractory GD, antithyroid drugs over 5 years with positive TRAb. Extracted PBMC RNA gave rise to the TCR library. The sample was peripheral blood mononuclear cells (PBMCs), taken when the disease was refractory, from a patient treated with antithyroid drugs. These receptors were taken from a female donor with Graves disease.

This chain links TRBV6-1 with TRBJ1-1, with 7 bases fitting TRBD1. Per germline, CDR1 MNHNS and CDR2 SASEGT. The CDR3 is 14 amino acids. V gave up 6 bases and J gave up 1 base; unmatched junction bases: 5. CDR3 in amino acids: CASRRTGTNTEAFF. The CDR3 DNA sequence: TGTGCCAGCAGGCGGACAGGAACGAACACTGAAGCTTTCTTT.

This clonotype was seen many times. The rearrangement links TRBV28 to TRBJ2-7, with 8 bases that match TRBD1. The CDR3 has 15 amino acids. Unmatched junction bases numbered 11, after V lost 5 bases and J lost 5 bases. Germline V gives CDR1 MDHEN, CDR2 SYDVKM. The CDR3 DNA reads as TGTGCCAGCAGTACATTTGGACAGGGAGTTAACGAGCAGTACTTC. Encoded protein: CASSTFGQGVNEQYF.

The rearrangement uses TRBV19 and TRBJ1-1, with 10 nucleotides matching TRBD1. J gave up 1 base and V 7 bases, and 6 bases lay outside the gene matches. Germline V gene lookup returns CDR1 LNHDA and CDR2 SQIVND (reference sequence). The CDR3 covers 15 residues. In nucleotides, the CDR3 is TGTGCCAGTATTGACAGGGGGCGAAGGAACACTGAAGCTTTCTTT. Its protein product is CASIDRGRRNTEAFF.

This clonotype has only a few counts. The J gene is TRBJ1-2, the V gene TRBV6-1, with a weak D call TRBD1 (5 bases). V was shortened by 6 bases and J by 6 bases, with 17 bases between the two germline ends. Germline V gene sequence: CDR1 MNHNS, CDR2 SASEGT. The length of the CDR3 is 14 residues. The CDR3 loop is CASRSTRDADGYTF. Here the CDR3 DNA reads TGTGCCAGCAGGTCCACACGGGACGCGGATGGCTACACCTTC.

The sample holds a few counts of this clonotype. V gene TRBV11-2 combines with J gene TRBJ1-2; TRBD1 aligns across 7 bases. V lost 5 bases to trimming and J lost 5 bases; unmatched junction nucleotides: 11. There are 15 residues in the CDR3. The germline gives CDR1 SGHAT, CDR2 FQNNGV. This CDR3 reads CASSPGTVTRYGYTF. As DNA, the CDR3 is TGTGCCAGCAGCCCCGGGACAGTCACGCGGTATGGCTACACCTTC.

This clonotype was counted between two and nine times. The CDR3 bases are TGCGCCAGCAGCTTGGAGGCCCAGGGGGCAGGCGCTGCAACTAATGAAAAACTGTTTTTT. It translates to CASSLEAQGAGAATNEKLFF. The chain carries TRBV5-1 and TRBJ1-4; 8 bases are a match to TRBD1. The V gene's germline CDR1 is SGHRS and CDR2 YFSETQ. The V segment lost 0 bases and the J segment 0 bases; nucleotides outside the gene matches: 13. The CDR3 runs to 20 residues. The variable domain in full, with the rest retrieved from reference TRBV5-1 and TRBJ1-4, is KAGVTQTPRYLIKTRGQQVTLSCSPISGHRSVSWYQQTPGQGLQFLFEYFSETQRNKGNFPGRFSGRQFSNSRSEMNVSTLELGDSALYLCASSLEAQGAGAATNEKLFFGSGTQLSVL.

With respect to this clonotype: At one end, the junction sequence differs from germline, possibly due to a read error. The chain joins TRBV15 to TRBJ1-1, with a weak D call TRBD1 (6 bases). CDR1 and CDR2 from the germline V gene are LNHNV and YYDKDF (reference sequence). The CDR3 is made up of 14 amino acids. The CDR3 DNA follows: TGTGCCACCAGCAGAGATGGGAGGGGGACTGGAGCTTTCTTT. Translating it yields CATSRDGRGTGAFF.

This clonotype was seen ten or more times. The rearrangement links TRBV6-2 or TRBV6-3 to TRBJ2-7; D uncertain. CDR1 and CDR2 from the germline V gene are MNHEY and SVGEGT. Trimming took off 5 bases at V and 2 bases at J, with 13 bases between the two ends. The CDR3 is 14 residues long. DNA of the CDR3: TGTGCCAGCAGTGAAGACGGCCTGGCCTACGAGCAGTACTTC. It codes for CASSEDGLAYEQYF.

This chain connects TRBV5-5 to TRBJ1-1; D might be TRBD1 (5 bases). This CDR3 has 16 residues. V lost 5 bases, J lost 0 bases, and 17 bases lay in between. CDR1 and CDR2 from the germline V gene are SGHKS and YYEKEE (reference sequence). The CDR3 protein is CASRTGDRPMNTEAFF. CDR3 sequence (DNA): TGTGCCAGCAGGACGGGGGACCGGCCAATGAACACTGAAGCTTTCTTT. The whole variable domain, remainder taken from reference TRBV5-5 and TRBJ1-1, is DAGVTQSPTHLIKTRGQQVTLRCSPISGHKSVSWYQQVLGQGPQFIFQYYEKEERGRGNFPDRFSARQFPNYSSELNVNALLLGDSALYLCASRTGDRPMNTEAFFGQGTRLTVV.

The CDR3 DNA sequence: TGTGCCAGCAGTACCAGGGGATTAGGGCCGCAGACCCAGTACTTC. Translation gives CASSTRGLGPQTQYF. This chain joins TRBV27 and TRBJ2-5; D is possibly TRBD1 (6 bases). In germline, CDR1 is MNHEY, CDR2 SMNVEV (reference sequence). The CDR3 spans 15 residues. Trimming cost V 5 bases and J 6 bases, with 19 bases left between them.

This chain connects TRBV6-1 to TRBJ1-2; the D gene is possibly TRBD1 (6 bases). The CDR3 is 15 residues long. V was cut by 1 base and J by 7 bases, with 16 bases left in between. CDR1 is MNHNS and CDR2 is SASEGT in the germline V gene. The CDR3 sequence: CASSEDPLQGVGYTF. CDR3 in DNA: TGTGCCAGCAGTGAAGACCCCCTACAGGGAGTTGGCTACACCTTC.

The V and J genes are TRBV15 and TRBJ1-3; no clear D. The germline V and J ends were trimmed by 5 bases and 0 bases, with 5 bases remaining between them. The CDR3 has 13 residues. In germline, CDR1 is LNHNV, CDR2 YYDKDF (reference sequence). In DNA, the CDR3 is TGTGCCACCAGCCCGGGCTCTGGAAACACCATATATTTT. It yields the protein CATSPGSGNTIYF.

This chain joins TRBV6-2 or TRBV6-3 and TRBJ1-2, with D possibly matching TRBD1 (5 bases). V was trimmed by 6 bases and J by 8 bases, leaving 19 bases between them. CDR1 MNHEY and CDR2 SVGEGT come from the germline V gene. This CDR3 has 14 residues. CDR3 amino acids: CASRQTAGTGGYTF. Here the CDR3 DNA reads TGTGCCAGCAGACAAACCGCAGGGACCGGGGGCTACACCTTC.

This clonotype was seen more than once but under ten times. The V call is TRBV2, the J call TRBJ1-5; perhaps TRBD1 as D (5 bases). CDR1 SNHLY and CDR2 FYNNEI come from the germline V gene. The CDR3 runs to 11 residues. The V and J ends lost 8 bases and 6 bases respectively, with 8 bases between them. The CDR3 loop is CASAGGQPQHF. CDR3 nucleotides: TGTGCCAGCGCCGGGGGTCAGCCCCAGCATTTT.

This clonotype has ten or more counts. This chain joins TRBV7-3 and TRBJ2-5; the match to TRBD2 covers 12 bases. CDR3 length equals 15 residues. V lost 3 bases to trimming and J lost 7 bases; unmatched junction nucleotides: 6. Germline CDR1 is SGHTA and CDR2 is FQGTGA. The CDR3: CASSLTSGSEGTQYF. The CDR3 region has the DNA TGTGCCAGCAGCTTGACTAGCGGGAGTGAAGGGACCCAGTACTTC. Full variable domain (outside the CDR3, taken from reference TRBV7-3 and TRBJ2-5): GAGVSQTPSNKVTEKGKYVELRCDPISGHTALYWYRQSLGQGPEFLIYFQGTGAADDSGLPNDRFFAVRPEGSVSTLKIQRTERGDSAVYLCASSLTSGSEGTQYFGPGTRLLVL.

This chain connects TRBV6-1 to TRBJ1-6; 7 positions match TRBD1. This CDR3 spans 14 amino acids. With V trimmed by 4 bases and J by 9 bases, 6 bases remained unmatched. The germline CDR1 and CDR2 sequences are MNHNS and SASEGT. The CDR3 loop is CASSGQGLGSPLHF. CDR3 DNA: TGTGCCAGCAGTGGACAGGGTTTGGGTTCACCCCTCCACTTT.

The chain has TRBV9 and TRBJ2-3; 11 bases align to TRBD2. This CDR3 has 16 amino acids. V lost 0 bases to trimming and J lost 9 bases; unmatched junction nucleotides: 9. CDR1 and CDR2 (germline): SGDLS, YYNGEE. CDR3 nucleotides: TGTGCCAGCAGCGTAGACACTAGCGGGAGTCTGAGGACGCAGTATTTT. It encodes CASSVDTSGSLRTQYF.

The chain carries TRBV19 and TRBJ1-4; no reliable D call. V shed 0 bases and J shed 8 bases, with 7 bases lying between them. The CDR3 is 13 amino acids. Germline lookup yields CDR1 LNHDA and CDR2 SQIVND (reference sequence). CDR3 in amino acids: CASSIDLEEKLFF. The CDR3 DNA reads as TGTGCCAGTAGTATAGATCTTGAAGAAAAACTGTTTTTT.

This clonotype was observed at least ten times. The chain is built from TRBV12-3 or TRBV12-4 and TRBJ1-5; D perhaps matches TRBD1 (6 bases). The V end lost 6 bases, the J end lost 5 bases, and 17 bases lay between the germline ends. The CDR3 length is 15 residues. The CDR3 protein is CASSVGGGGDQPQHF. The CDR3 DNA is TGTGCCAGCAGCGTCGGGGGTGGGGGCGATCAGCCCCAGCATTTT.

This rearrangement joins TRBV19 to TRBJ1-1; unclear D gene. V was pared by 4 bases and J by 4 bases, with 10 bases between. The CDR3 is 13 amino acids. The germline V gene has CDR1 LNHDA and CDR2 SQIVND (reference sequence). This CDR3 reads CASSTDAVTEAFF. The CDR3 DNA reads TGTGCCAGTAGTACTGACGCCGTCACTGAAGCTTTCTTT.